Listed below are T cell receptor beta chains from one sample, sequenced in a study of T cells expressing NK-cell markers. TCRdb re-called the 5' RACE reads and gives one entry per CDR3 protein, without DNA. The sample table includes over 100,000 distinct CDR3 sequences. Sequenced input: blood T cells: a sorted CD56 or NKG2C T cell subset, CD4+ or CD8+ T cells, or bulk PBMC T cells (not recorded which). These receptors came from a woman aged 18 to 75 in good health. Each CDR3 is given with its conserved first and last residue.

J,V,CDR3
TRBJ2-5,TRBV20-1,CSARDMETKETQYF
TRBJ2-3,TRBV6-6,CASSYLRADTQYF
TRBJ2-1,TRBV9,CASSDRWDRGQYNEQFF
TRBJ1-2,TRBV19,CASSIGTRGYGYTF
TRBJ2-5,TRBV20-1,CSAPRPPPETQYF
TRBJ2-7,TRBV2,CASIDVNRAEQYF
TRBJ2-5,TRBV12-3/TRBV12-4,CASSPADYRAETQYF
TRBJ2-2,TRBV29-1,CSALGNTGELFF
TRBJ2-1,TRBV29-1,CSVRLDSNEQFF
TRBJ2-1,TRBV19,CASSIGTGVDNEQFF
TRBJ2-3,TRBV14,CASSRGNTQYF
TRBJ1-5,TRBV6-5,CASSYSIQGNQPQHF
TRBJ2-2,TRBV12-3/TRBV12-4,CASTPLGGANTGELFF
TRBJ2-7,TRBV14,CASSQGLITYEQYF
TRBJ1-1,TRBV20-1,CSAEQGLYTEAFF
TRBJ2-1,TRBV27,CASSLFGTSGYNEQFF
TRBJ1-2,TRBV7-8,CASSSGPSLGYGYTF
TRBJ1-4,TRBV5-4,CASSLGRGTGDEKLFF
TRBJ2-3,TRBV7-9,CASSFPRGESTDTQYF
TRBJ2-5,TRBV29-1,CSVLGTGIRRETQYF
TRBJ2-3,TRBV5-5,CASSNGQGAFTDTQYF
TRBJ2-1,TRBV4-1,CASSQDGWKQFF
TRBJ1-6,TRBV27,CASTVLGGSYNSPLHF
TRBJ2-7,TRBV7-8,CASSFGLGPTYEQYF
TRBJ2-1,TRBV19,CASSIANGGPYNEQFF
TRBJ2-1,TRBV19,CASSIGSNEQFF
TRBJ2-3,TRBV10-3,CAISESEQGYTDTQYF
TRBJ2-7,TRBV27,CASSLSNEELSYEQYF
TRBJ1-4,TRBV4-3,CASSQGTGGNEKLFF
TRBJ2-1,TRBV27,CASKKAPGLVWDDQFF